This T cell receptor beta chain was obtained from a study of blood T cell repertoires in COVID-19. Study overall: Samples came from the United States, Italy and Spain, spanning acute and convalescent COVID-19.

Trimming took 0 bases from V and 0 from J; bases not matched to a gene: 9. Per germline, CDR1 LGHDT and CDR2 YNNKEL (reference sequence). This CDR3 contains 19 residues. The method was immunoSEQ multiplex PCR; TCRdb's version includes in-frame clones alone and lacks a portion of them. The sample lists roughly 110,000 clones, about 93% seen once, with 1% to 1.5% in the top ten. The TCR originated in a woman in her thirties with acute or convalescent COVID-19. This chain connects TRBV3-1 (or the pseudogene TRBV3-2) to TRBJ2-1; 9 bases align to TRBD2. The sequenced sample consisted of peripheral blood. CDR3: CASSQEPAGGLSSYNEQFF. The CDR3, as DNA: TGTGCCAGCAGCCAAGAACCAGCGGGGGGCCTGAGCTCCTACAATGAGCAGTTCTTC.